This is a list of T cell receptor beta chains from one sample in a study of Graves' ophthalmopathy and Graves' hyperthyroidism. In TCRdb, the multiplex PCR reads were re-called with MiXCR into one record per CDR3 protein. The sample holds about 1.2 million distinct CDR3 sequences, 35% to 40% seen once. What was sequenced was peripheral blood or thyroid tissue (not recorded which). The source is an adult man with Graves' hyperthyroidism. CDR3s include the opening cysteine and the closing phenylalanine or tryptophan. Rows give clone size only sometimes, using once, few, many, or a class for an expanded clone.

V	J	size	CDR3
TRBV24-1	TRBJ1-6	many	CATSQGAYNSPLHF
TRBV11-1	TRBJ1-1	-	CASSLPISTEAFF
TRBV19	TRBJ1-1	many	CASSITGQGRAEAFF
TRBV7-2	TRBJ2-2	-	CASSLAPAAANTGELFF
TRBV12-3/TRBV12-4	TRBJ2-7	-	CASSQGTKSSYEQYF
TRBV10-2	TRBJ2-7	-	CASSVQGPEPYEQYF
TRBV28	TRBJ1-5	-	CASSLRILNQPQHF
TRBV4-2	TRBJ2-5	-	CASSQVHSQGRETQYF
TRBV14	TRBJ2-5	few	CASSQDLSFSLETQYF
TRBV29-1	TRBJ2-3	few	CSVVRTSGTDTQYF
TRBV6-2/TRBV6-3	TRBJ2-7	-	CASSYMVEQYF
TRBV7-2	TRBJ2-5	few	CATRQLQETQYF
TRBV25-1	TRBJ2-7	-	CASSERGGSSYEQYF
TRBV7-9	TRBJ2-7	many	CASRLREGPTYEQYF
TRBV11-1	TRBJ2-5	few	CASSSTSVKETQYF
TRBV7-3	TRBJ1-1	many	CASSFLDRVNTEAFF
TRBV12-3/TRBV12-4	TRBJ1-6	few	CARGFGLGVLNSPLHF
TRBV12-3/TRBV12-4	TRBJ2-2	-	CASSAPDSFRELFF
TRBV20-1	TRBJ1-2	many	CSAYSSGSYGYTF
TRBV4-1	TRBJ1-2	many	CASSQEGQGYGYTF
TRBV5-1	TRBJ2-5	many	CASSSGPGQETQYF
TRBV29-1	TRBJ1-2	once	CSVWGRPGYTF
TRBV10-3	TRBJ1-1	-	CAISPTGGEGAKAFF
TRBV12-3/TRBV12-4	TRBJ2-5	-	CASSSANYGGETQYF
TRBV7-2	TRBJ2-6	few	CASSNGGGANVLTF
TRBV10-3	TRBJ1-2	-	CAIMAGGPYGYTF
TRBV10-3	TRBJ2-7	-	CAIRPTGWGFMVQQYF
TRBV5-6	TRBJ1-2	few	CASTSGGRLGYTF
TRBV20-1	TRBJ1-3	many	CSATEAGNTIYF
TRBV15	TRBJ2-7	many	CATSSGTPGYEQYF
TRBV6-5	TRBJ2-2	-	CASSLVARNTGELFF
TRBV7-2	TRBJ2-7	-	CASSPGAGNEQYF
TRBV10-2	TRBJ2-7	-	CASSESVRTSGSTYEQYF
TRBV7-2	TRBJ1-3	many	CASSKNQGDNTIYF
TRBV19	TRBJ1-6	-	CASSISGTPLHF
TRBV7-2	TRBJ1-6	-	CASSSRDRGFYSPLHF
TRBV30	TRBJ1-5	few	CAWSDGQASNQPQHF
TRBV29-1	TRBJ2-5	-	CRVVRPPGQKQETQYF
TRBV7-6	TRBJ2-5	many	CASSLISRGGETQYF
TRBV12-3/TRBV12-4	TRBJ1-2	many	CASSPRQNGYTF
TRBV27	TRBJ1-4	many	CASSFDAGEKLFF
TRBV20-1	TRBJ1-4	-	CSARSEEKLFF
TRBV2	TRBJ2-7	many	CASSGPRQRDYEQYF
TRBV29-1	TRBJ1-2	many	CSVRGAGYTF
TRBV20-1	TRBJ1-1	-	CSAIQGGTEAFF
TRBV24-1	TRBJ1-1	-	CATRGSNTEAFF
TRBV7-6	TRBJ2-7	-	CASSASEGRTRQYF
TRBV2	TRBJ1-2	-	CAWSVTTAYYGYTF
TRBV29-1	TRBJ2-7	many	CSVAPLAGSNEQYF
TRBV25-1	TRBJ2-7	-	CASTPWGVHEQYF
TRBV20-1	TRBJ1-1	many	CSAIPAVSRIGTEAFF